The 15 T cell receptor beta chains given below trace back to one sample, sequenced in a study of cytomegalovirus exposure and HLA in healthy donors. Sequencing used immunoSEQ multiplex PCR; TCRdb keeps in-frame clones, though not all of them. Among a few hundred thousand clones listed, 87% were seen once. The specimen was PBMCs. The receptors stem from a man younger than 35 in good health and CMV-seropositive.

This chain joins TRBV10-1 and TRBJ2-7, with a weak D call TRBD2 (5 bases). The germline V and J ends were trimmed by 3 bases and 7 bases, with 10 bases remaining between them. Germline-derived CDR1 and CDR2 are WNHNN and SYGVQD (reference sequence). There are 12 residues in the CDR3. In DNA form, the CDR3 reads TGCGCCAGCAGTGAAAACGGGGTGGAGCAGTACTTC. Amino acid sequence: CASSENGVEQYF.

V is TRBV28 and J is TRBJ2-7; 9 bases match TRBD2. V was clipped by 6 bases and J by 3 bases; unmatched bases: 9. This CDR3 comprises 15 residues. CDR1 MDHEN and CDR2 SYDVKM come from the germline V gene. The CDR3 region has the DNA TGTGCCAGCAGCCCCCGGCTAGCGGGAATCTACGAGCAGTACTTC. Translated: CASSPRLAGIYEQYF.

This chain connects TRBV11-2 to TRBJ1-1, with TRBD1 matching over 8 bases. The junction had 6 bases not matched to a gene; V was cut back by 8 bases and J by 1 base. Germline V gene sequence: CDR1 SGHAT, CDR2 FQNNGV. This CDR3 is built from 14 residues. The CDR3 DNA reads TGTGCCAGCCTCAGACAGGGGACGAACACTGAAGCTTTCTTT. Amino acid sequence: CASLRQGTNTEAFF.

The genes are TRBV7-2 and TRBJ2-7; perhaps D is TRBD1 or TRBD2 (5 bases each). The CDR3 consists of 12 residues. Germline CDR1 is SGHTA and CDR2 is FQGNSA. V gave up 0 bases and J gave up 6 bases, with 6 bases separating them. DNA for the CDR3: TGTGCCAGCAGCTTAGCGGGACGCGAGCAGTACTTC. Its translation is CASSLAGREQYF.

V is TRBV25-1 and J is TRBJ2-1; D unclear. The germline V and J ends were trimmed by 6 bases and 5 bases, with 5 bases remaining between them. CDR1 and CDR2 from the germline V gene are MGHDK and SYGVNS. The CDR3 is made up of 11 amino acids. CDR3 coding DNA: TGTGCCAGCAGCGCCCACAATGAGCAGTTCTTC. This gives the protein CASSAHNEQFF.

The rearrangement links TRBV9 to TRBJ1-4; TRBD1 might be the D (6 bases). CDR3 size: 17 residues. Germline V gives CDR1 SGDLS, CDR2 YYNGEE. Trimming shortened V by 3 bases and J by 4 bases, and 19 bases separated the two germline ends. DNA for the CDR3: TGTGCCAGCAGCGGCGGGAACGGACAGTACCTTAATGAAAAACTGTTTTTT. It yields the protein CASSGGNGQYLNEKLFF.

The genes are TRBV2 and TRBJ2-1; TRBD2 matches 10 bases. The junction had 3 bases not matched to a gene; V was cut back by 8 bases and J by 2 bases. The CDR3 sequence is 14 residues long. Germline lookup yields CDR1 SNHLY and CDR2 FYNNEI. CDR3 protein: CASGGLAAYNEQFF. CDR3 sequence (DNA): TGTGCCAGCGGAGGACTAGCGGCCTACAATGAGCAGTTCTTC.

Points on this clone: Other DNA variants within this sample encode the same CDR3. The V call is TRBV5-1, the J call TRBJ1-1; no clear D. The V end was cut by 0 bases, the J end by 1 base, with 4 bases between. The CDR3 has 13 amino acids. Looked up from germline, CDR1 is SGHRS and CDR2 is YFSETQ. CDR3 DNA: TGCGCCAGCAGCTTGGCCGGGAACACTGAAGCTTTCTTT. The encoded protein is CASSLAGNTEAFF.

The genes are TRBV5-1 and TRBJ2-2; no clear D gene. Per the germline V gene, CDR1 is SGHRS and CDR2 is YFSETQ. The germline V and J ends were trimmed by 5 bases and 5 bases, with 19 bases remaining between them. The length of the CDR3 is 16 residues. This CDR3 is CASSSLPGSQTGELFF. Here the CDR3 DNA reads TGCGCCAGCAGTTCCCTACCGGGTTCTCAGACCGGGGAGCTGTTTTTT. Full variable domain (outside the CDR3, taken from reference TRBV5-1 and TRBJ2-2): KAGVTQTPRYLIKTRGQQVTLSCSPISGHRSVSWYQQTPGQGLQFLFEYFSETQRNKGNFPGRFSGRQFSNSRSEMNVSTLELGDSALYLCASSSLPGSQTGELFFGEGSRLTVL.

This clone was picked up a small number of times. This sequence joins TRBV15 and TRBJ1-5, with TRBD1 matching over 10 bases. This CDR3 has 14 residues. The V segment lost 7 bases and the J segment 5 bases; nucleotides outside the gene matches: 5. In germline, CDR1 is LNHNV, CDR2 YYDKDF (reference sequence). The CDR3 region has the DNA TGTGCCACCAATAGAGGACAGGGGGATCAGCCCCAGCATTTT. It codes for CATNRGQGDQPQHF.

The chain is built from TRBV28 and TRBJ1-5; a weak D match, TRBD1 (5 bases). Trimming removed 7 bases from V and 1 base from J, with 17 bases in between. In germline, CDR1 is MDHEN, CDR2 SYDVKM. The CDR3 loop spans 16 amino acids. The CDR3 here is CASNYDSPWSNQPQHF. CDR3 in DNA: TGTGCCAGCAACTACGACAGCCCCTGGAGCAATCAGCCCCAGCATTTT.

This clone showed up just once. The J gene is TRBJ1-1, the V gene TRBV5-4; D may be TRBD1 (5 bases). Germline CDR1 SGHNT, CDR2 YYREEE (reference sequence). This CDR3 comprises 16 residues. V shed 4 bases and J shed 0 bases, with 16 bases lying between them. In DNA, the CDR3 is TGTGCCAGCAGCACTGCGGGACCGATCATGAACACTGAAGCTTTCTTT. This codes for CASSTAGPIMNTEAFF.

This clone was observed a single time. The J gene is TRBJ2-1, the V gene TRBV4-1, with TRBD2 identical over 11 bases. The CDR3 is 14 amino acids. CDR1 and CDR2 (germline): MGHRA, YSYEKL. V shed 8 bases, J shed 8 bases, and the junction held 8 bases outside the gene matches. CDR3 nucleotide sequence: TGCGCCAGCCGCCTAGCGGGAGGTTTGGATGAGCAGTTCTTC. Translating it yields CASRLAGGLDEQFF.

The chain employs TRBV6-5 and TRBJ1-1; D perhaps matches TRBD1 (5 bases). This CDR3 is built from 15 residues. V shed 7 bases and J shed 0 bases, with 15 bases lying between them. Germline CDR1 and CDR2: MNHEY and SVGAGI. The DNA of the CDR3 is TGTGCCAGCACCTTGGGGGGAAACGTGAACACTGAAGCTTTCTTT. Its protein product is CASTLGGNVNTEAFF.

CDR3 DNA: TGTGCCAGCAGCCCTAGACAGGGGGCGGTTGGCTACACCTTC. This gives the protein CASSPRQGAVGYTF. The chain employs TRBV9 and TRBJ1-2; 10 nucleotides line up with TRBD1. The germline V gene has CDR1 SGDLS and CDR2 YYNGEE. This CDR3 comprises 14 residues. V dropped 4 bases and J dropped 7; count of bases not matched to a gene: 7.